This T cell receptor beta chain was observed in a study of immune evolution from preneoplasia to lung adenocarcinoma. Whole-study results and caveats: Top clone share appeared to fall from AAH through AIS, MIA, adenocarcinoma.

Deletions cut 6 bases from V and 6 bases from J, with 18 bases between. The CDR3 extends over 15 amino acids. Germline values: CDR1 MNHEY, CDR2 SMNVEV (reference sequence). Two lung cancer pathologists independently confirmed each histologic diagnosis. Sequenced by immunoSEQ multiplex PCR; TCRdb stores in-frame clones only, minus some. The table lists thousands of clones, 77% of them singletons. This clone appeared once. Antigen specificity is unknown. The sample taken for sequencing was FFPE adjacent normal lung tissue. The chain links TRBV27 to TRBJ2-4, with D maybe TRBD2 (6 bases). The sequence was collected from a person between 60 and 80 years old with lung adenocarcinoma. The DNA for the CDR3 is TGTGCCAGCAGCCGTGAAAGCCCGGGGGTAAACATTCAGTACTTC. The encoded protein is CASSRESPGVNIQYF.